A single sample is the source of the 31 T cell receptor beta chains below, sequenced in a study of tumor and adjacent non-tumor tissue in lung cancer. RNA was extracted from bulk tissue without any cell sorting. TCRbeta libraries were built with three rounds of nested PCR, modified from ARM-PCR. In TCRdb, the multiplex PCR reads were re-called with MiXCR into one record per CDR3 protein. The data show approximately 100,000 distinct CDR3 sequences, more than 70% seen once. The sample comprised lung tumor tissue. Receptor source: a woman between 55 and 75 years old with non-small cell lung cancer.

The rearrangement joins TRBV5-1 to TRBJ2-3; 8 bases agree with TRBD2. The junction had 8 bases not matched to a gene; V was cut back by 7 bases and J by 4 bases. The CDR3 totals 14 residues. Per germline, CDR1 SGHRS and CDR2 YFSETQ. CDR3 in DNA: TGCGCCAGCCGGACTAGCCCCACGGCAGATACGCAGTATTTT. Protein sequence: CASRTSPTADTQYF. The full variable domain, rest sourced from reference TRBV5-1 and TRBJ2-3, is KAGVTQTPRYLIKTRGQQVTLSCSPISGHRSVSWYQQTPGQGLQFLFEYFSETQRNKGNFPGRFSGRQFSNSRSEMNVSTLELGDSALYLCASRTSPTADTQYFGPGTRLTVL.

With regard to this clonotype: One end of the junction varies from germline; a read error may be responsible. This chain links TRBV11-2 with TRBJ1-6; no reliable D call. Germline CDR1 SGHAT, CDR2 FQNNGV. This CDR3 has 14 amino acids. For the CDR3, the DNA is TGTGCCAGCGGCTTAGGAGTAAGTAATTCACCCCTCCACTTT. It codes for CASGLGVSNSPLHF.

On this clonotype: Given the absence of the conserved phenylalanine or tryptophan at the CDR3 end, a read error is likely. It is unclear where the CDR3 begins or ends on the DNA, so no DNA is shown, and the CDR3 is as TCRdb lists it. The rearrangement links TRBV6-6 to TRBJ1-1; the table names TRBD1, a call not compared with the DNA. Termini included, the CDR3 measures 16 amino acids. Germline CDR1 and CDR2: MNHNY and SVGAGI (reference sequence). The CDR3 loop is CASSPRQGLRNTEVFS.

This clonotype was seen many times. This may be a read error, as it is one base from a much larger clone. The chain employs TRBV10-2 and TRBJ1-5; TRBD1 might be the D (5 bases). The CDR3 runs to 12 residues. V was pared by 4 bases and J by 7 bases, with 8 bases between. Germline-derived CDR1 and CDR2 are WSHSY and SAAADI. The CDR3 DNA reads TGCGCCAGCAGTGTGAGGGGACAGCCCCAGCATTTT. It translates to CASSVRGQPQHF.

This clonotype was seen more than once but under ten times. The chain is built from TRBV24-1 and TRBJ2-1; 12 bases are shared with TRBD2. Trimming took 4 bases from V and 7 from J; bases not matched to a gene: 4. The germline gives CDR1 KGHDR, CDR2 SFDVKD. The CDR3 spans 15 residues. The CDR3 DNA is TGTGCCACCAGTGAGCACGGACTAGCGGGAAATGAGCAGTTCTTC. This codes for CATSEHGLAGNEQFF.

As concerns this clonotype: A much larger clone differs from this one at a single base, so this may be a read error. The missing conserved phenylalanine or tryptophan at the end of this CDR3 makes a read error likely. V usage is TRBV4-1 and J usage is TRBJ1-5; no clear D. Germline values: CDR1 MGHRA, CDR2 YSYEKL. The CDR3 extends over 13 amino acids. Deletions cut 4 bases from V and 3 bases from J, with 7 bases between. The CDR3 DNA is TGCGCCAGCAGCCGCCAGCTCAATCAGCCCCAGCATTCT. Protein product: CASSRQLNQPQHS.

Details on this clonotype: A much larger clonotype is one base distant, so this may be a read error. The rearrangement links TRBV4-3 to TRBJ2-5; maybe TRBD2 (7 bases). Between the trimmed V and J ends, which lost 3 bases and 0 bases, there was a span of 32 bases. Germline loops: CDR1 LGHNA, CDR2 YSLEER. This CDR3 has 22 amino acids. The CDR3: CASSHDALGGLFFGRDQETQYF. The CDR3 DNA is TGCGCCAGCAGCCATGATGCGCTGGGGGGGCTCTTCTTTGGGCGGGACCAAGAGACCCAGTACTTC.

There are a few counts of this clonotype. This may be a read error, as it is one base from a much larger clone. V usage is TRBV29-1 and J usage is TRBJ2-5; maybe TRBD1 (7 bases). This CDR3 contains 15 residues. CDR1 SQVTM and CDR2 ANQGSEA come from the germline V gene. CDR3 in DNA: TGCAGCGTTGAGGGGGGCACAGGGGATTGGGAGACCCTGTACTTC. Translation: CSVEGGTGDWETLYF.

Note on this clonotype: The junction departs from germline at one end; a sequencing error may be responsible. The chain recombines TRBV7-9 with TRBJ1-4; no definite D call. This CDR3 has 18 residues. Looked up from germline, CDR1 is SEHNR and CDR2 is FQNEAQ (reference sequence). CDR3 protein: CASGPTPLRAGANEKLIF. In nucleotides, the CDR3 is TGTGCCAGCGGCCCCACCCCCCTGCGTGCTGGCGCTAATGAAAAACTGATTTTT. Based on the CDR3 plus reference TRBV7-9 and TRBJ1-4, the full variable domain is DTGVSQNPRHKITKRGQNVTFRCDPISEHNRLYWYRQTLGQGPEFLTYFQNEAQLEKSRLLSDRFSAERPKGSFSTLEIQRTEQGDSAMYLCASGPTPLRAGANEKLIFGSGTQLSVL.

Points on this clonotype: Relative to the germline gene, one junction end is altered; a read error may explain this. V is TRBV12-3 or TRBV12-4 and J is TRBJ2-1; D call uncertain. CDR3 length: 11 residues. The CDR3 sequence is CASSISNEQFF. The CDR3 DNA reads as TGTGCGAGCAGTATTTCCAATGAGCAGTTCTTC.

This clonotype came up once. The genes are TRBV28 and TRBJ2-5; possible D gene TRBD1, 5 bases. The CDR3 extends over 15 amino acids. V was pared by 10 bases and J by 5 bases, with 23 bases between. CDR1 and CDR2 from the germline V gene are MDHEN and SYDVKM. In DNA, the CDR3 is TGTGCCATCCATAACGGACATGGGGCTTATGAGACCCAGTACTTC. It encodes CAIHNGHGAYETQYF.

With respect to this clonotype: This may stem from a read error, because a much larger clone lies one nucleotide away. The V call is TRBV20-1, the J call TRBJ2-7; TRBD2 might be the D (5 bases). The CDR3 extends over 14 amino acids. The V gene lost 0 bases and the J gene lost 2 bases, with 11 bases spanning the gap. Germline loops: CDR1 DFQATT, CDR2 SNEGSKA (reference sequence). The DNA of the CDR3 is TGCAGTGCTAGAGATACTAGAAGAGCCTACGAGCAGTACTTC. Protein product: CSARDTRRAYEQYF.

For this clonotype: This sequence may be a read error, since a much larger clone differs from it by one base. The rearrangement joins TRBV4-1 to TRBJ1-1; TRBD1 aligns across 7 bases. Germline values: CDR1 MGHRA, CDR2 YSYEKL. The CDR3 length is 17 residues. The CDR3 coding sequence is TGCGTCAGCAGCCAAGTTGAAGTCCGGGACAGGAACACTGAAGCTTTCTTT. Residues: CVSSQVEVRDRNTEAFF.

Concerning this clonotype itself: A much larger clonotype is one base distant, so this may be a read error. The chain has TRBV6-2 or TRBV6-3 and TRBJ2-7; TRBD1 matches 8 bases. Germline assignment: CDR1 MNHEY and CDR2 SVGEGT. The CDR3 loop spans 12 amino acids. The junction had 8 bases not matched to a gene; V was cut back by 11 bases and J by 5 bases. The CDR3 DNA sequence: TGTGCCGGCGGACAGGGCAATCACGAGCAGTACTTC. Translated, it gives CAGGQGNHEQYF.

The CDR3 DNA reads TGTGCCGATAGGACAGGACGTAAAGGCTACACCTTC. Amino acids: CADRTGRKGYTF. The chain recombines TRBV6-5 with TRBJ1-2, with 7 bases that match TRBD1. Germline lookup yields CDR1 MNHEY and CDR2 SVGAGI. The CDR3 has 12 residues. V lost 11 bases and J lost 8; bases outside the gene matches: 11.

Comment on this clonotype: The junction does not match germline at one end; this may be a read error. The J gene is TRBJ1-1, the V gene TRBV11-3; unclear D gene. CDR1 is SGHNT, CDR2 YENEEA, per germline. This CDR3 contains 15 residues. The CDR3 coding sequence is TGTGCCTGCAGCTTAGACTCGGGTAGAGGCACTGAAGCTTTCTTT. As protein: CACSLDSGRGTEAFF.

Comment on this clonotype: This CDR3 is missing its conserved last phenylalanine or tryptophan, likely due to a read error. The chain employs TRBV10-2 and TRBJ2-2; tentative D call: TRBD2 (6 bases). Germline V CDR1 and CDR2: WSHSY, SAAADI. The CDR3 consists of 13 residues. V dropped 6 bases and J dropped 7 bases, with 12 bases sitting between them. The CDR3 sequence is CASRTGAIGELFS. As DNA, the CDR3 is TGCGCCAGCAGGACGGGAGCAATCGGGGAGCTGTTTTCT.

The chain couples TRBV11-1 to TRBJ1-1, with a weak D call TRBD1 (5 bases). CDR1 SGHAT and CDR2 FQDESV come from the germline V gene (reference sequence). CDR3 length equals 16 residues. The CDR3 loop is CVSSARGRPMNTEAFF. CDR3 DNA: TGTGTCAGTAGCGCAAGGGGCCGCCCAATGAACACTGAAGCTTTCTTT.

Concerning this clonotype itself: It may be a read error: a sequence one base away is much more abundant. The CDR3 protein is CDSSLYEGWSNEQFF. As DNA, the CDR3 is TGTGACAGCAGCTTGTATGAGGGATGGTCGAATGAGCAGTTCTTC. The genes are TRBV5-6 and TRBJ2-1; D may be TRBD2 (5 bases). Germline values: CDR1 SGHDT, CDR2 YYEEEE. This CDR3 region has 15 residues.

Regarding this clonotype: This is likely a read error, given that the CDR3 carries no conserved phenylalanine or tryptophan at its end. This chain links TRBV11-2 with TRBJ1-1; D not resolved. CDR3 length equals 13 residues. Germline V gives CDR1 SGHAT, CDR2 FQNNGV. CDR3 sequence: CTSSPRSETEAFC. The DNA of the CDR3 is TGTACCAGCAGCCCCAGGTCCGAGACTGAAGCTTTCTGT.

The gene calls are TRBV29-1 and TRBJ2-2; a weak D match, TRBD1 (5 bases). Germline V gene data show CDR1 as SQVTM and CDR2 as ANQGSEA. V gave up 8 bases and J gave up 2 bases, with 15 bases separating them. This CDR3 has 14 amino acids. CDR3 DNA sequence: TGCAGCATTACAAGGACAACAAACACCGGGGAGCTGTTTTTT. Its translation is CSITRTTNTGELFF.

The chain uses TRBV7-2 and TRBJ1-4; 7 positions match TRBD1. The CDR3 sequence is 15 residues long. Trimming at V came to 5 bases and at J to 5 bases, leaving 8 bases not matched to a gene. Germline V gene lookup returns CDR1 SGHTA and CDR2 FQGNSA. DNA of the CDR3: TGTGCCAGCAGCCCATCATCAGGGGGAAATGAAAAACTGTTTTTT. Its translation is CASSPSSGGNEKLFF.

The CDR3: CSANPQDRGPYEQYF. Written as DNA, the CDR3 is TGCAGTGCTAACCCCCAGGACAGGGGGCCGTACGAGCAGTACTTC. The V and J genes are TRBV20-1 and TRBJ2-7; TRBD1 matches at 11 bases. The junction had 9 bases not matched to a gene; V was cut back by 4 bases and J by 4 bases. This CDR3 region has 15 residues. Germline CDR1 is DFQATT and CDR2 is SNEGSKA (reference sequence).

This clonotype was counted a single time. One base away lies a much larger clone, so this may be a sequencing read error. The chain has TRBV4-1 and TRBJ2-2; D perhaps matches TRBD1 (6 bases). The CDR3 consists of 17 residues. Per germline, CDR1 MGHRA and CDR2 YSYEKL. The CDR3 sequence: CANSERDNIANTGELFF. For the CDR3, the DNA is TGCGCCAACAGCGAACGGGACAACATCGCGAACACCGGGGAGCTGTTTTTT.

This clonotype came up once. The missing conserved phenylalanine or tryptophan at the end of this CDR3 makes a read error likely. The CDR3 bases are TGTGCCAGCAGTTTTCGAAGGGACTCCCTCGGATCACCCCTCCACATT. It is translated as CASSFRRDSLGSPLHI. This chain links TRBV12-3 or TRBV12-4 with TRBJ1-6; weak D call: TRBD1 (5 bases). V lost 3 bases and J lost 10, with 19 bases in between. The CDR3 contains 16 residues.

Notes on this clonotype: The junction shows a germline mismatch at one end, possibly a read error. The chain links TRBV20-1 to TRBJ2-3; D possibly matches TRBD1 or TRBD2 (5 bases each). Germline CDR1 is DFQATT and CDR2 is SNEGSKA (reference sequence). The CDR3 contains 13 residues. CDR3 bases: TGCATTGCTAGGGACGCAGTTCCAAATACGCAGTATTTT. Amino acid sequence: CIARDAVPNTQYF.

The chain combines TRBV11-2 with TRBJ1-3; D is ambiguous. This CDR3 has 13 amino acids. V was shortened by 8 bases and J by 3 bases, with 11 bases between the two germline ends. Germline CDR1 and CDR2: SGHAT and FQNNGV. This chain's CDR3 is CASLGIGGNTIYF. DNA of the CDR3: TGTGCCAGCCTCGGCATAGGTGGAAACACCATATATTTT.

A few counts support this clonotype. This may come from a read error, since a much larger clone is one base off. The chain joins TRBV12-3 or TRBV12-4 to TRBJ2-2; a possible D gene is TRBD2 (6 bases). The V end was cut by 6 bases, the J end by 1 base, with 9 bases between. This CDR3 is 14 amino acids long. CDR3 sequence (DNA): TGTGCCAGCAGATTGGGGGGGAACACCGGGGAGCTGTTTTTT. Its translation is CASRLGGNTGELFF.

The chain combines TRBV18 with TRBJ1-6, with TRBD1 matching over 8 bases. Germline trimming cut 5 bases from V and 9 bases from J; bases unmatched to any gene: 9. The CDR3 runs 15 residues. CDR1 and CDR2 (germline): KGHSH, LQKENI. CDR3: CASSSETGESSPLHF. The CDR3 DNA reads TGTGCCAGCTCAAGCGAGACAGGGGAGAGTTCACCCCTCCACTTT.

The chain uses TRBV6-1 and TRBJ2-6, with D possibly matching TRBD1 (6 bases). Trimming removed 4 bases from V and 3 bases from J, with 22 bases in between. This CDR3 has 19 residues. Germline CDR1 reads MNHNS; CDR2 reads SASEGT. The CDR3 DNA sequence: TGTGCCAGCAGTGCCCCGGACAGTGCCATATTCTTTGGGGCCAACGTCCTGACTTTC. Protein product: CASSAPDSAIFFGANVLTF.

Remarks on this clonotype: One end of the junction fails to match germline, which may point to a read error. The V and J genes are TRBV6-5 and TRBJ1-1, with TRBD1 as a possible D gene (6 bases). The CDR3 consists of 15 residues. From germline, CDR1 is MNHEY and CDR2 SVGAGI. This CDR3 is CGSSYSTGYDTEAFF. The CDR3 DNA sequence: TGTGGCAGCAGTTACTCAACAGGGTATGACACTGAAGCTTTCTTT.